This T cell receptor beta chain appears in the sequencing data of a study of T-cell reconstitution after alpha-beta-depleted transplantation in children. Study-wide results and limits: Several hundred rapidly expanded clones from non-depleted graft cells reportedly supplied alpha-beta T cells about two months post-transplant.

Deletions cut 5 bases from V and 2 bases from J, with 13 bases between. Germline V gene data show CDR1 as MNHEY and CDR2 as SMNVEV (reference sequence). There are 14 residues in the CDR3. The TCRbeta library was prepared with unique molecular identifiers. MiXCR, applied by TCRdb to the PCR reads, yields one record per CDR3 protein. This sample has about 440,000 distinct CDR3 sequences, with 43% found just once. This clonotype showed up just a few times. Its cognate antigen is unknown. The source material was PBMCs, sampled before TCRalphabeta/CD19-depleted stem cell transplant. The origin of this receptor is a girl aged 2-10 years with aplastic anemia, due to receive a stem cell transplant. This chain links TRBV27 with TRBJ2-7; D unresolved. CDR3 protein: CASSPRQSAYEQYF. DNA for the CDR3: TGTGCCAGCAGTCCCCGGCAGTCGGCCTACGAGCAGTACTTC.